This section outlines one T cell receptor (beta chain) sequence together with its context. Its antigen is unknown. The data derive from a study of shared clonotypes between healthy human individuals. Whole-study results and caveats: Naive subsets, compared against memory subsets, generally had larger estimated richness values.

Naive CD8 populations comprised CD45RO-negative cells positively selected for CCR7, excluding terminally differentiated effector memory CD45RA+ cells. The assay was immunoSEQ multiplex PCR, and TCRdb's table has in-frame clones only and misses some. Here the sample spans about 1,800,000 clones, around 96% being singletons. This CDR3 has 13 residues. Per germline, CDR1 SGHTA and CDR2 FQGNSA. The V gene lost 2 bases and the J gene lost 7 bases, with 11 bases spanning the gap. Source material: naive CD8+ T cells sorted from blood. The clonotype was recovered from a man in his late teens or twenties in good health. The V and J genes are TRBV7-2 and TRBJ1-1; D gene uncertain. This chain's CDR3 is CASSLWGGDEAFF. The DNA for the CDR3 is TGTGCCAGCAGCTTATGGGGAGGAGATGAAGCTTTCTTT.